The sequence of this T cell receptor beta chain was determined in a study of Ad26.COV2.S vaccination and SARS-CoV-2 variants. Points from the study as a whole: Following vaccination, spike-specific CD8+ and CD4+ T cell responses reportedly exhibited substantial breadth.

This table comes from immunoSEQ multiplex PCR, and its TCRdb copy is limited to in-frame clones, with some not included. Here the sample spans approximately 140,000 clones, 86% being singletons. Concerning this clone itself: The antigen is unknown.

The V end was cut by 5 bases, the J end by 5 bases, with 12 bases between. This CDR3 comprises 14 residues. The germline V gene has CDR1 MNHEY and CDR2 SMNVEV (reference sequence). Sequences were derived from peripheral blood, sampled after recovery from COVID-19. The origin of this receptor is a human donor who had recovered from COVID-19. This rearrangement joins TRBV27 to TRBJ2-2; D unresolved. In DNA, the CDR3 is TGTGCCAGCAGTCTATTTTTGGGGACCGGGGAGCTGTTTTTT. Translated: CASSLFLGTGELFF.